A selection of T cell receptor beta chains follows, all from one sample in a study of shared clonotypes between healthy human individuals. Profiling relied on immunoSEQ multiplex PCR, and the TCRdb table lists in-frame clones only, not all of them. The repertoire includes approximately 940,000 clones, roughly 72% of them detected once, and nearly 1.5% sits in the top ten. Sequencing input: memory CD4+ T cells sorted from blood. These receptors were taken from a man between 18 and 29 years old in good health. CDR3s include the opening cysteine and the closing phenylalanine or tryptophan. The D gene is left open where the match is weak. Clone size is given for some rows only: seen once, a few or many times, or a class if the clone is expanded.

J: TRBJ2-3
D: NA
V: TRBV9
size: NA
CDR3: CASSVGTITDTQYF
DNA: TGTGCCAGCAGCGTCGGTACGATCACAGATACGCAGTATTTT

J: TRBJ1-1
D: NA
V: TRBV6-1
size: once
CDR3: CASSLISGPEAFF
DNA: TGTGCCAGCAGTCTGATTTCCGGACCTGAAGCTTTCTTT

J: TRBJ2-2
D: TRBD2
V: TRBV5-1
size: NA
CDR3: CASSFNPAGGVNTGELFF
DNA: TGCGCCAGCAGCTTCAATCCAGCGGGAGGTGTGAACACCGGGGAGCTGTTTTTT

J: TRBJ2-1
D: TRBD2
V: TRBV7-9
size: NA
CDR3: CASSSRGRGSSYNEQFF
DNA: TGTGCCAGCAGCTCCCGAGGTCGCGGGAGCTCCTACAATGAGCAGTTCTTC

J: TRBJ2-7
D: NA
V: TRBV5-4
size: NA
CDR3: CASSQAGLGSMEYF
DNA: TGTGCCAGCAGCCAGGCTGGACTCGGCTCCATGGAGTACTTC

J: TRBJ1-4
D: NA
V: TRBV10-3
size: once
CDR3: CAISESWDEKLFF
DNA: TGTGCCATCAGTGAGTCGTGGGATGAAAAACTGTTTTTT

J: TRBJ1-6
D: NA
V: TRBV30
size: few
CDR3: CAWSGYSINSPLHF
DNA: TGTGCCTGGAGTGGCTACAGCATCAATTCACCCCTCCACTTT

J: TRBJ2-5
D: TRBD2
V: TRBV4-2
size: NA
CDR3: CASSQDWLAGVQETQYF
DNA: TGTGCCAGCAGCCAGGACTGGCTAGCGGGAGTTCAAGAGACCCAGTACTTC

J: TRBJ2-7
D: NA
V: TRBV28
size: NA
CDR3: CASTGGSFLTYEQYF
DNA: TGTGCCAGCACCGGGGGTAGTTTTCTTACCTACGAGCAGTACTTC

J: TRBJ2-5
D: NA
V: TRBV11-3
size: NA
CDR3: CASSLDREGTQYF
DNA: TGTGCCAGCAGCTTAGATCGCGAGGGGACCCAGTACTTC

J: TRBJ2-2
D: NA
V: TRBV25-1
size: NA
CDR3: CASSEVEVLSTGELFF
DNA: TGTGCCAGCAGTGAGGTGGAGGTTCTTAGCACCGGGGAGCTGTTTTTT

J: TRBJ1-4
D: NA
V: TRBV7-2
size: few
CDR3: CASSSRHGNEKLFF
DNA: TGTGCCAGCAGCTCAAGACACGGAAATGAAAAACTGTTTTTT

J: TRBJ2-7
D: NA
V: TRBV2
size: NA
CDR3: CASTLRWGLTGRYEQYF
DNA: TGTGCCAGCACCCTCCGATGGGGACTCACAGGGCGCTACGAGCAGTACTTC

J: TRBJ2-7
D: TRBD2
V: TRBV7-9
size: NA
CDR3: CASSPRTSSYEQYF
DNA: TGTGCCAGCAGCCCACGGACTAGCTCCTACGAGCAGTACTTC

J: TRBJ2-3
D: NA
V: TRBV5-6
size: NA
CDR3: CASSLVGTDTQYF
DNA: TGTGCCAGCAGCTTGGTTGGGACAGATACGCAGTATTTT

J: TRBJ2-2
D: NA
V: TRBV28
size: NA
CDR3: CASSLQSTGELFF
DNA: TGTGCCAGCAGTCTCCAGTCTACCGGGGAGCTGTTTTTT

J: TRBJ2-2
D: TRBD1
V: TRBV19
size: NA
CDR3: CASSRTGGVGNTGELFF
DNA: TGTGCCAGTAGTAGGACAGGGGGCGTCGGGAACACCGGGGAGCTGTTTTTT

J: TRBJ2-1
D: NA
V: TRBV7-8
size: NA
CDR3: CASSLAGPLYNEQFF
DNA: TGTGCCAGCAGCTTAGCTGGCCCCCTTTACAATGAGCAGTTCTTC

J: TRBJ2-7
D: TRBD2
V: TRBV25-1
size: NA
CDR3: CASSEGGLAQYEQYF
DNA: TGTGCCAGCAGTGAAGGGGGACTAGCGCAATACGAGCAGTACTTC

J: TRBJ1-2
D: NA
V: TRBV28
size: NA
CDR3: CASRDGRNTNYGYTF
DNA: TGTGCCAGCCGGGACGGTAGGAATACTAACTATGGCTACACCTTC

J: TRBJ2-7
D: NA
V: TRBV9
size: NA
CDR3: CASSVEVGSEQYF
DNA: TGTGCCAGCAGCGTAGAGGTAGGTTCCGAGCAGTACTTC

J: TRBJ2-3
D: NA
V: TRBV7-9
size: NA
CDR3: CASSGWADTQYF
DNA: TGTGCCAGCAGCGGCTGGGCAGATACGCAGTATTTT

J: TRBJ2-7
D: NA
V: TRBV5-6
size: few
CDR3: CASSLGGSGRSSYEQYF
DNA: TGTGCCAGCAGCTTGGGCGGTAGCGGAAGGAGCTCCTACGAGCAGTACTTC

J: TRBJ2-1
D: TRBD2
V: TRBV5-4
size: few
CDR3: CASSATSGWNNEQFF
DNA: TGTGCCAGCAGCGCGACTAGCGGATGGAACAATGAGCAGTTCTTC

J: TRBJ1-6
D: TRBD1
V: TRBV5-1
size: NA
CDR3: CASKTGGSSYNSPLHF
DNA: TGCGCCAGCAAAACAGGGGGGAGCTCCTATAATTCACCCCTCCACTTT

J: TRBJ2-5
D: NA
V: TRBV9
size: NA
CDR3: CASSVLGGNPIQETQYF
DNA: TGTGCCAGCAGCGTACTCGGAGGGAACCCAATCCAAGAGACCCAGTACTTC

J: TRBJ1-6
D: NA
V: TRBV6-1
size: once
CDR3: CASSDARFTNSPLHF
DNA: TGTGCCAGCAGTGACGCACGGTTTACCAATTCACCCCTCCACTTT

J: TRBJ2-7
D: NA
V: TRBV2
size: NA
CDR3: CASSPAWEQYF
DNA: TGTGCCAGCAGCCCCGCCTGGGAGCAGTACTTC

J: TRBJ1-1
D: NA
V: TRBV6-6
size: NA
CDR3: CASSYPPGQRNTEAFF
DNA: TGTGCCAGCAGTTACCCTCCTGGACAGAGGAACACTGAAGCTTTCTTT

J: TRBJ1-2
D: TRBD1
V: TRBV5-1
size: NA
CDR3: CASSRDRDPGGNYGYTF
DNA: TGCGCCAGCAGTCGCGACAGGGATCCGGGAGGGAACTATGGCTACACCTTC

J: TRBJ1-6
D: NA
V: TRBV21-1
size: NA
CDR3: CASSNDRTGCSPLHF
DNA: TGTGCCAGCAGCAACGATAGGACAGGATGTTCACCCCTCCACTTT

J: TRBJ2-1
D: TRBD1
V: TRBV5-1
size: NA
CDR3: CASSLETGGWSYNEQFF
DNA: TGCGCCAGCAGCTTGGAGACAGGGGGTTGGTCCTACAATGAGCAGTTCTTC

J: TRBJ2-3
D: TRBD2
V: TRBV7-3
size: once
CDR3: CASSFSGTNADTQYF
DNA: TGTGCCAGCAGCTTCTCCGGGACTAATGCAGATACGCAGTATTTT

J: TRBJ2-2
D: NA
V: TRBV5-4
size: NA
CDR3: CASSRRLAGELFF
DNA: TGTGCCAGCAGCCGTAGATTAGCCGGGGAGCTGTTTTTT

J: TRBJ1-1
D: NA
V: TRBV29-1
size: few
CDR3: CSVLSGVTEAFF
DNA: TGCAGCGTCCTATCGGGGGTGACTGAAGCTTTCTTT

J: TRBJ1-2
D: NA
V: TRBV28
size: NA
CDR3: CASSLFIREGGYTF
DNA: TGTGCCAGCAGTTTATTCATAAGGGAGGGTGGCTACACCTTC

J: TRBJ2-7
D: NA
V: TRBV5-1
size: NA
CDR3: CASSLEAGATYEQYF
DNA: TGCGCCAGCAGCTTGGAGGCAGGCGCGACCTACGAGCAGTACTTC

J: TRBJ2-7
D: TRBD1
V: TRBV30
size: NA
CDR3: CAWGTGDYEQYF
DNA: TGTGCCTGGGGGACAGGGGACTACGAGCAGTACTTC

J: TRBJ2-3
D: NA
V: TRBV4-1
size: few
CDR3: CASSQEGFSTDTQYF
DNA: TGCGCCAGCAGCCAAGAGGGATTTTCCACAGATACGCAGTATTTT

J: TRBJ1-2
D: NA
V: TRBV7-8
size: NA
CDR3: CASTLGATLNGYTF
DNA: TGTGCCAGCACCCTCGGGGCGACCCTCAATGGCTACACCTTC

J: TRBJ1-2
D: TRBD1
V: TRBV14
size: NA
CDR3: CASSQLPGQSYGYTF
DNA: TGTGCCAGCAGCCAGTTACCGGGACAGAGCTATGGCTACACCTTC

J: TRBJ2-7
D: NA
V: TRBV5-1
size: NA
CDR3: CASGPSAGSYEQYF
DNA: TGCGCCAGCGGACCCTCGGCCGGGTCCTACGAGCAGTACTTC

J: TRBJ2-7
D: TRBD2
V: TRBV14
size: NA
CDR3: CATEKTSGAYEQYF
DNA: TGTGCCACCGAAAAGACTAGCGGGGCCTACGAGCAGTACTTC

J: TRBJ2-1
D: NA
V: TRBV13
size: NA
CDR3: CASSSLLGNYNEQFF
DNA: TGTGCCAGCAGCTCCCTTTTGGGGAACTACAATGAGCAGTTCTTC

J: TRBJ1-6
D: NA
V: TRBV4-3
size: NA
CDR3: CASSQDSGRSSPLHF
DNA: TGCGCCAGCAGCCAAGACTCAGGGCGGAGTTCACCCCTCCACTTT

J: TRBJ1-1
D: TRBD1
V: TRBV18
size: NA
CDR3: CASSAQGTSLEAFF
DNA: TGTGCCAGCTCCGCACAGGGGACTTCTCTTGAAGCTTTCTTT